The following is a T cell receptor (beta chain) sequence with its context. What it binds is not known. The data stem from a study of T cells after yellow fever vaccination. Whole-study findings and limits: A limited proportion of clonotypes was detected within both the CD4 and CD8 compartments.

As TCR cDNA was made by 5'RACE template switching, a universal primer site and UMIs were added. TCRdb analysed the 5' RACE reads with MiXCR anew, one entry per CDR3 protein. The table records roughly 340,000 distinct CDR3 sequences, 8.7% of them present only once. Germline CDR1 and CDR2: MNHNS and SASEGT. The CDR3 runs to 13 residues. The V and J ends lost 5 bases and 5 bases respectively, with 12 bases between them. The V and J genes are TRBV6-1 and TRBJ2-5; maybe TRBD2 (5 bases). The input for sequencing was PBMCs, taken on the day of the first yellow fever vaccination. This receptor was identified in a man aged 18 to 29 who received the YFV17D yellow fever vaccine. The DNA of the CDR3 is TGTGCCAGCAGTACGACTATTGTGGAGACCCAGTACTTC. It specifies CASSTTIVETQYF.